These 14 T cell receptor beta chains share one sample of origin, sequenced in a study of blood T cell repertoires in COVID-19. Method: immunoSEQ multiplex PCR; TCRdb's copy keeps in-frame clones and lacks some. This table has 90,000 to 130,000 clones, roughly 85% appearing once. Sequencing was done on a sample of peripheral blood. The origin of the receptors is a human donor in a cohort sampled during active COVID-19.

V is TRBV28 and J is TRBJ1-2, with 8 bases that match TRBD1. Trimming cost V 7 bases and J 8 bases; bases outside gene matches: 6. CDR1 is MDHEN and CDR2 is SYDVKM in the germline V gene. This CDR3 has 12 residues. CDR3 bases: TGTGCCAGCAACCGTCAGGGGGCCGGCTACACCTTC. Its protein product is CASNRQGAGYTF.

This chain links TRBV5-4 with TRBJ1-1; D is uncertain. This CDR3 is 11 amino acids long. V lost 5 bases, J lost 8 bases, and 10 bases lay in between. Germline CDR1 reads SGHNT; CDR2 reads YYREEE (reference sequence). The CDR3: CASREANEAFF. The DNA of the CDR3 is TGTGCCAGCAGGGAGGCAAACGAAGCTTTCTTT. The complete variable domain, with remaining parts taken from reference TRBV5-4 and TRBJ1-1, reads ETGVTQSPTHLIKTRGQQVTLRCSSQSGHNTVSWYQQALGQGPQFIFQYYREEENGRGNFPPRFSGLQFPNYSSELNVNALELDDSALYLCASREANEAFFGQGTRLTVV.

This rearrangement joins TRBV27 to TRBJ2-2; a weak D match, TRBD2 (5 bases). Trimming left V 2 bases short and J 3 bases short, with 7 bases between. The germline CDR1 and CDR2 sequences are MNHEY and SMNVEV (reference sequence). This CDR3 is 14 amino acids long. The CDR3 DNA reads TGTGCCAGCAGTTTAGGCGGGTACACCGGGGAGCTGTTTTTT. Protein sequence: CASSLGGYTGELFF.

This chain uses TRBV12-3 or TRBV12-4 with TRBJ1-2; D gene ambiguous. Trimming pared 3 bases from V and 14 bases from J, leaving 13 bases between. This CDR3 contains 11 residues. The CDR3 reads CASSFGEAETF. The CDR3 bases are TGTGCCAGCAGTTTTGGGGAGGCCGAGACCTTC.

The chain couples TRBV5-1 to TRBJ1-2; D is uncertain. Germline-derived CDR1 and CDR2 are SGHRS and YFSETQ. This CDR3 comprises 13 residues. V gave up 0 bases and J gave up 3 bases, with 6 bases separating them. In DNA, the CDR3 is TGCGCCAGCAGCTTGGGTGAGGACTATGGCTACACCTTC. Translated, it gives CASSLGEDYGYTF.

The CDR3 nucleotides are TGTGCCAGCAGTGCCCCCAGGGGATTCGGCACAGATACGCAGTATTTT. Protein: CASSAPRGFGTDTQYF. This chain uses TRBV2 with TRBJ2-3; perhaps TRBD1 as D (6 bases). Between the trimmed V and J ends, which lost 4 bases and 1 base, there was a span of 15 bases. From germline, CDR1 is SNHLY and CDR2 FYNNEI. This CDR3 has 16 residues.

V is TRBV4-2 and J is TRBJ2-3, with a weak D call TRBD2 (6 bases). This CDR3 comprises 15 residues. Trimming stripped 3 bases from V and 4 bases from J, with 14 bases between. Germline values: CDR1 LGHNA, CDR2 YNFKEQ. This chain's CDR3 is CASSQRGVAADTQYF. In DNA, the CDR3 is TGTGCCAGCAGCCAGCGGGGAGTGGCTGCAGATACGCAGTATTTT.

The CDR3 reads CASSPRGGGYGYTF. The CDR3 nucleotides read TGTGCCAGCAGTCCCCGGGGAGGGGGCTATGGCTACACCTTC. The rearrangement links TRBV27 to TRBJ1-2; maybe TRBD1 (6 bases). Germline CDR1 MNHEY, CDR2 SMNVEV (reference sequence). Trimming took off 5 bases at V and 4 bases at J, with 14 bases between the two ends. This CDR3 has 14 amino acids.

The CDR3 loop is CASSQIATNEKLFF. CDR3 coding DNA: TGTGCCAGCAGTCAGATTGCAACTAATGAAAAACTGTTTTTT. V is TRBV6-5 and J is TRBJ1-4; D not resolved. Trimming shortened V by 5 bases and J by 0 bases, and 7 bases separated the two germline ends. The CDR3 has 14 amino acids. Germline CDR1 MNHEY, CDR2 SVGAGI.

The chain uses TRBV12-2 and TRBJ1-2; TRBD1, the table's D call, was not compared with the DNA. TRBV12-2 is a recognized pseudogene. This CDR3 contains 16 residues. The CDR3 protein is CASRLAGTGGDYGYTF. As DNA, the CDR3 is TGTGCAAGTCGCTTAGCGGGAACAGGGGGTGACTATGGCTACACCTTC.

This chain connects TRBV19 to TRBJ1-2; D might be TRBD1 (5 bases). CDR1 LNHDA and CDR2 SQIVND come from the germline V gene (reference sequence). The CDR3 runs to 15 residues. V dropped 5 bases and J dropped 6 bases, with 19 bases sitting between them. CDR3 residues: CASSPPADRGNGYTF. CDR3 bases: TGTGCCAGTAGTCCACCAGCTGATCGGGGGAATGGCTACACCTTC.

The chain recombines TRBV2 with TRBJ2-4; D ambiguous. Germline CDR1 and CDR2: SNHLY and FYNNEI. V was cut by 9 bases and J by 7 bases, with 7 bases left in between. There are 10 residues in the CDR3. The DNA for the CDR3 is TGTGCCAGTATCGGGAACATTCAGTACTTC. Translation gives CASIGNIQYF.

This chain uses TRBV11-2 with TRBJ1-2; 7 nucleotides align to TRBD1. Germline V lookup: CDR1 SGHAT, CDR2 FQNNGV. The CDR3 runs 16 residues. With V trimmed by 5 bases and J by 8 bases, 17 bases remained unmatched. As DNA, the CDR3 is TGTGCCAGCAGCCTAGGCGGGACAGTTTCTGGCGGGGGCTACACCTTC. Translation gives CASSLGGTVSGGGYTF.

The rearrangement joins TRBV3-1 (or the pseudogene TRBV3-2) to TRBJ1-1; perhaps TRBD1 as D (5 bases). The ends were cut back, 4 bases at V and 5 bases at J, with 14 bases in the middle. There are 14 residues in the CDR3. From germline, CDR1 is LGHDT and CDR2 YNNKEL (reference sequence). CDR3 in DNA: TGTGCCAGCAGCCCAGGCGGGACGGGAACTGAAGCTTTCTTT. Translated: CASSPGGTGTEAFF.